The present T cell receptor (beta chain) was sequenced within a study of T cells in Graves' hyperthyroidism and ophthalmopathy. Whole-study results and caveats: Blood samples included most of the expanded thyroid clonotypes exceeding 0.001.

Per germline, CDR1 WSHSY and CDR2 SAAADI. V lost 0 bases, J lost 10 bases, and 10 bases lay in between. This CDR3 region has 14 residues. Authors of the study amplified TCR beta CDR3 regions from RNA transcripts. The TCR CDR3 was amplified in a first-round RT-PCR using the HTBI primer set. TCRdb independently ran MiXCR on the multiplex PCR reads; one entry per CDR3 protein. This sample has roughly 570,000 distinct CDR3 sequences, with approximately 44% found just once. This clonotype was picked up many times. Its target is not known. The material sequenced was peripheral blood or thyroid tissue (not recorded which). The chain employs TRBV10-2 and TRBJ1-6; D ambiguous. The sequence was obtained from an adult woman with Graves' disease, either hyperthyroidism or ophthalmopathy (not recorded which). The CDR3 sequence is CASSESTLWSPLHF. The CDR3, as DNA: TGCGCCAGCAGTGAGTCGACCCTTTGGTCACCCCTCCACTTT.